A single sample gave rise to the 4 T cell receptor beta chains below, sequenced in a study of human T cells and chemical hapten exposure. As to time point: pre-sensitization, week 0. Treatment in this sample: therapeutic diphenylcyclopropenone sensitization with weekly scalp DPC. TCRdb independently ran MiXCR on the RACE reads; one entry per CDR3 protein. The sample carries roughly 260,000 distinct CDR3 sequences, 8.6% recorded once. The specimen was whole blood, collected in connection with sensitization to the hapten diphenylcyclopropenone (DPC). The receptors were sampled from a woman aged 40 to 49 with alopecia areata. Some clones in this sample may be carry-over from other donors' samples.

This clonotype was counted a few times. The chain couples TRBV12-3 or TRBV12-4 to TRBJ1-5, with unresolved D. Deletions cut 1 base from V and 6 bases from J, with 4 bases between. The CDR3 is made up of 12 amino acids. CDR3 bases: TGTGCCAGCAGTTTAGACGCTCAGCCCCAGCATTTT. Translated: CASSLDAQPQHF.

Many counts were recorded for this clonotype. The gene calls are TRBV15 and TRBJ2-3, with D tentatively TRBD1 (5 bases). The CDR3 runs 16 residues. V was trimmed by 0 bases and J by 5 bases, leaving 15 bases between them. Germline CDR1 LNHNV, CDR2 YYDKDF (reference sequence). The DNA of the CDR3 is TGTGCCACCAGCAGAGATCTGGGCAGGGTGGTAGATACGCAGTATTTT. Its protein product is CATSRDLGRVVDTQYF. The full variable domain, rest sourced from reference TRBV15 and TRBJ2-3, is DAMVIQNPRYQVTQFGKPVTLSCSQTLNHNVMYWYQQKSSQAPKLLFHYYDKDFNNEADTPDNFQSRRPNTSFCFLDIRSPGLGDTAMYLCATSRDLGRVVDTQYFGPGTRLTVL.

This clonotype was detected only a few times. The V call is TRBV20-1, the J call TRBJ1-5, with TRBD1 identical over 7 bases. This CDR3 has 14 residues. V was clipped by 4 bases and J by 4 bases; unmatched bases: 7. Germline-derived CDR1 and CDR2 are DFQATT and SNEGSKA (reference sequence). DNA for the CDR3: TGCAGTGCTAAGGGGGCGCTCGGTAATCAGCCCCAGCATTTT. Its protein is CSAKGALGNQPQHF.

The table lists this clonotype with a few counts. The V and J genes are TRBV29-1 and TRBJ2-3; D is unclear. The length of the CDR3 is 10 residues. CDR1 and CDR2 (germline): SQVTM, ANQGSEA. V lost 6 bases, J lost 6 bases, and 7 bases lay in between. In nucleotides, the CDR3 is TGCAGCGTGGCCAGGGATACGCAGTATTTT. Translating it yields CSVARDTQYF.